Presented here are 21 T cell receptor beta chains from one specimen sequenced in a study of cytomegalovirus exposure and HLA in healthy donors (dated by TCRdb to 2016 to 2017). Libraries were built with the immunoSEQ multiplex PCR assay. A mixture of 60 forward primers for TCR Vbeta segments and 13 reverse primers for TCR Jbeta segments was used in the multiplex PCR. TCRdb stores this immuneACCESS table with in-frame sequences only. Part of the clones is absent; in the studies checked, under half of the shortfall reflects unresolved V genes, and no reason is known for the rest. The table for this sample lists more than 100,000 clones; roughly 78% of them were counted only once. The ten biggest clones cover less than 4.5% of the sample. The sample was PBMCs. The receptors were gathered from a middle-aged man in good health and CMV-seropositive.

The chain is built from TRBV7-9 and TRBJ1-6, with 8 bases that match TRBD1. The CDR3 runs 16 residues. J gave up 3 bases and V 5 bases, and 6 bases lay outside the gene matches. Germline-derived CDR1 and CDR2 are SEHNR and FQNEAQ (reference sequence). The CDR3, as DNA: TGTGCCAGCAGCGTAGGGACAGGATTCTATAATTCACCCCTCCACTTT. Protein product: CASSVGTGFYNSPLHF.

This clone was detected only a few times. The chain joins TRBV7-8 to TRBJ1-1; the D gene is possibly TRBD1 (5 bases). Germline V CDR1 and CDR2: SGHVS, FQNEAQ. This CDR3 spans 14 amino acids. Trimming shortened V by 5 bases and J by 6 bases, and 16 bases separated the two germline ends. The CDR3 spells CASSLTPQGAEAFF. The CDR3 DNA is TGTGCCAGCAGCCTAACCCCCCAGGGTGCTGAAGCTTTCTTT.

The chain has TRBV9 and TRBJ2-7, with D unclear. Germline CDR1 SGDLS, CDR2 YYNGEE. CDR3 length: 15 residues. The V end lost 0 bases, the J end lost 3 bases, and 13 bases lay between the germline ends. Here the CDR3 reads CASSVDPAASYEQYF. The CDR3 DNA follows: TGTGCCAGCAGCGTAGATCCGGCAGCGAGCTACGAGCAGTACTTC.

The chain has TRBV5-6 and TRBJ2-4; TRBD1 matches at 7 bases. J lost 2 bases, V lost 5 bases, and 4 bases had no gene match. CDR1 and CDR2 (germline): SGHDT, YYEEEE. The CDR3 contains 14 residues. In DNA, the CDR3 is TGTGCCAGCAGTTTACAGGGGCCCAAAAACATTCAGTACTTC. Translated, it gives CASSLQGPKNIQYF. The variable domain in full, with the rest retrieved from reference TRBV5-6 and TRBJ2-4, is DAGVTQSPTHLIKTRGQQVTLRCSPKSGHDTVSWYQQALGQGPQFIFQYYEEEERQRGNFPDRFSGHQFPNYSSELNVNALLLGDSALYLCASSLQGPKNIQYFGAGTRLSVL.

The J gene is TRBJ2-7, the V gene TRBV27, with TRBD1 matching over 10 bases. J lost 3 bases, V lost 1 base, and 3 bases had no gene match. The CDR3 length is 15 residues. Germline loops: CDR1 MNHEY, CDR2 SMNVEV (reference sequence). CDR3 loop: CASSLFRDRGYEQYF. Written as DNA, the CDR3 is TGTGCCAGCAGTTTATTCCGGGACAGGGGCTACGAGCAGTACTTC.

The gene calls are TRBV11-2 and TRBJ2-7; D might be TRBD1 (5 bases). V lost 2 bases to trimming and J lost 6 bases, with 11 bases between them. Looked up from germline, CDR1 is SGHAT and CDR2 is FQNNGV. The CDR3 extends over 13 amino acids. This CDR3 is CASSLKGNGEQYF. The CDR3 DNA follows: TGTGCCAGCAGCTTAAAGGGGAACGGCGAGCAGTACTTC. The complete variable domain, with remaining parts taken from reference TRBV11-2 and TRBJ2-7, reads EAGVAQSPRYKIIEKRQSVAFWCNPISGHATLYWYQQILGQGPKLLIQFQNNGVVDDSQLPKDRFSAERLKGVDSTLKIQPAKLEDSAVYLCASSLKGNGEQYFGPGTRLTVT.

This clone was counted between two and nine times. This rearrangement joins TRBV2 to TRBJ2-1; 9 bases are shared with TRBD1. Trimming cost V 6 bases and J 7 bases; bases outside gene matches: 13. Germline CDR1 reads SNHLY; CDR2 reads FYNNEI. CDR3 length: 16 amino acids. The CDR3 DNA reads as TGTGCCAGCAGGTCCCGGGACAGGGCCCCGGGAAATGAGCAGTTCTTC. This codes for CASRSRDRAPGNEQFF.

The chain uses TRBV7-9 and TRBJ2-6; tentatively, D is TRBD1 (5 bases). The CDR3 sequence is 15 residues long. Germline CDR1 is SEHNR and CDR2 is FQNEAQ (reference sequence). V was shortened by 6 bases and J by 4 bases, with 13 bases between the two germline ends. CDR3 residues: CASSPAGFGANVLTF. The CDR3 coding sequence is TGTGCCAGCAGTCCCGCAGGGTTCGGGGCCAACGTCCTGACTTTC.

The CDR3 sequence is CASSDFITEAFF. In DNA form, the CDR3 reads TGTGCCAGCTCGGACTTTATTACTGAAGCTTTCTTT. The rearrangement uses TRBV10-3 and TRBJ1-1; D is unresolved. CDR3 length equals 12 residues. Deletions cut 10 bases from V and 5 bases from J, with 14 bases between. Germline V gene data show CDR1 as ENHRY and CDR2 as SYGVKD.

V gene TRBV5-1 combines with J gene TRBJ2-2; 7 bases align to TRBD1. Germline values: CDR1 SGHRS, CDR2 YFSETQ. V trimming: 6 bases; J trimming: 5 bases; junction bases outside the gene matches: 4. CDR3 length equals 13 residues. The CDR3 here is CASNPTGTGELFF. The CDR3 bases are TGCGCCAGCAACCCGACAGGGACCGGGGAGCTGTTTTTT.

This chain uses TRBV4-1 with TRBJ2-5; perhaps TRBD2 as D (6 bases). V lost 3 bases, J lost 5 bases, and 13 bases lay in between. CDR1 and CDR2 (germline): MGHRA, YSYEKL. CDR3 length: 14 residues. The CDR3 nucleotides are TGCGCCAGCAGCCAGCTTTCGGGGGTCGAGACCCAGTACTTC. Its translation is CASSQLSGVETQYF.

V usage is TRBV2 and J usage is TRBJ2-5, with D perhaps TRBD2 (5 bases). The V gene lost 11 bases and the J gene lost 1 base, with 17 bases spanning the gap. In germline, CDR1 is SNHLY, CDR2 FYNNEI. The CDR3 totals 14 residues. CDR3 sequence: CASHPSAAQETQYF. The DNA for the CDR3 is TGTGCCTCACACCCCTCAGCGGCCCAAGAGACCCAGTACTTC. The whole variable domain, filled in from reference TRBV2 and TRBJ2-5, reads EPEVTQTPSHQVTQMGQEVILRCVPISNHLYFYWYRQILGQKVEFLVSFYNNEISEKSEIFDDQFSVERPDGSNFTLKIRSTKLEDSAMYFCASHPSAAQETQYFGPGTRLLVL.

The J gene is TRBJ2-1, the V gene TRBV6-4, with 7 bases fitting TRBD2. This CDR3 has 14 amino acids. Germline V gives CDR1 MRHNA, CDR2 SNTAGT. V dropped 6 bases and J dropped 7; count of bases not matched to a gene: 9. The CDR3 reads CASSRLAGSNEQFF. In DNA, the CDR3 is TGTGCCAGCAGCAGACTAGCTGGTTCGAATGAGCAGTTCTTC.

The V and J genes are TRBV11-3 and TRBJ2-1; TRBD1 aligns across 9 bases. The CDR3 has 14 amino acids. V shed 5 bases, J shed 6 bases, and the junction held 5 bases outside the gene matches. The germline CDR1 and CDR2 sequences are SGHNT and YENEEA. The CDR3: CASSKSTGGNEQFF. CDR3 DNA: TGTGCCAGCAGCAAATCGACAGGGGGCAATGAGCAGTTCTTC.

A remark on this clone: The junction shows a germline mismatch at one end, possibly a read error. The same CDR3 arises from other DNA sequences in this sample as well. The gene calls are TRBV2 and TRBJ1-1; the D gene is possibly TRBD1 (5 bases). The germline CDR1 and CDR2 sequences are SNHLY and FYNNEI. The CDR3 has 13 amino acids. Here the CDR3 DNA reads TGTGCCAGCATGGGCGTCTCAGGGCCTGAAGCCTTCTTT. Its protein product is CASMGVSGPEAFF.

The chain combines TRBV6-4 with TRBJ2-1, with a possible D match to TRBD1 (5 bases). Germline V gene sequence: CDR1 MRHNA, CDR2 SNTAGT. The V end lost 0 bases, the J end lost 7 bases, and 10 bases lay between the germline ends. The CDR3 extends over 14 amino acids. CDR3: CASSDSIRTNEQFF. CDR3 bases: TGTGCCAGCAGTGACTCGATCAGGACAAATGAGCAGTTCTTC.

The chain combines TRBV5-5 with TRBJ2-7; 12 bases line up with TRBD1. V trimming: 4 bases; J trimming: 2 bases; junction bases outside the gene matches: 4. This CDR3 has 15 residues. Germline V CDR1 and CDR2: SGHKS, YYEKEE (reference sequence). CDR3 amino acids: CASSNWDRGPYEQYF. The CDR3 DNA reads as TGTGCCAGCAGCAATTGGGACAGGGGGCCCTACGAGCAGTACTTC. Variable domain in full (rest from reference TRBV5-5 and TRBJ2-7): DAGVTQSPTHLIKTRGQQVTLRCSPISGHKSVSWYQQVLGQGPQFIFQYYEKEERGRGNFPDRFSARQFPNYSSELNVNALLLGDSALYLCASSNWDRGPYEQYFGPGTRLTVT.

In its sample, this clone was seen once. This chain links TRBV27 with TRBJ2-3; TRBD2 aligns across 7 bases. The CDR3 is 16 residues long. Unmatched junction bases numbered 12, after V lost 5 bases and J lost 4 bases. Looked up from germline, CDR1 is MNHEY and CDR2 is SMNVEV (reference sequence). This CDR3 is CASSPRGVLRADTQYF. The DNA for the CDR3 is TGTGCCAGCAGTCCCCGGGGGGTCCTCCGGGCAGATACGCAGTATTTT.

The sample holds one count of this clone. The chain employs TRBV18 and TRBJ2-1, with TRBD1 as a possible D gene (5 bases). Germline loops: CDR1 KGHSH, CDR2 LQKENI. V shed 1 base and J shed 1 base, with 11 bases lying between them. The CDR3 sequence is 16 residues long. For the CDR3, the DNA is TGTGCCAGCTCACCACAGGGGATGTCGTCCTACAATGAGCAGTTCTTC. The encoded protein is CASSPQGMSSYNEQFF.

This clone was counted a few times. The chain combines TRBV7-9 with TRBJ2-5; TRBD2 matches 9 bases. The CDR3 length is 17 residues. J lost 2 bases, V lost 4 bases, and 11 bases had no gene match. Germline lookup yields CDR1 SEHNR and CDR2 FQNEAQ (reference sequence). This chain's CDR3 is CASSWVGRAGGQETQYF. CDR3 coding DNA: TGTGCCAGCAGCTGGGTCGGTAGAGCGGGGGGACAAGAGACCCAGTACTTC.

This clone was detected only a few times. The chain uses TRBV6-5 and TRBJ1-2, with a weak D call TRBD1 (6 bases). V lost 5 bases and J lost 8, with 15 bases in between. Germline-derived CDR1 and CDR2 are MNHEY and SVGAGI. This CDR3 contains 13 residues. This chain's CDR3 is CASSVDRGGGYTF. For the CDR3, the DNA is TGTGCCAGCAGTGTGGACAGAGGGGGAGGCTACACCTTC.